Each of the 28 T cell receptor beta chains below was sequenced from the same sample in a study of blood T cell repertoires in COVID-19 (dated by TCRdb to about 2020). Libraries were made using the immunoSEQ multiplex PCR assay. TCRdb provides this immuneACCESS table in a form limited to in-frame rearrangements. Some clones are lacking; in checked studies, under half of them reflect an unresolved V gene, and why the rest are absent is not known. This sample comprises around 700,000 clones, approximately 90% of them detected only once. The ten largest clones take up around 0.3% of the sample. Sequenced sample: peripheral blood. The receptors were sampled from a woman aged 18 to 35 with acute or convalescent COVID-19.

The chain combines TRBV7-9 with TRBJ2-1; D call uncertain. This CDR3 contains 16 residues. V was cut by 5 bases and J by 1 base, with 15 bases left in between. Germline V CDR1 and CDR2: SEHNR, FQNEAQ (reference sequence). CDR3 DNA: TGTGCCAGCAGCCCCCATAGTGGCGGATCCTACAATGAGCAGTTCTTC. Translated: CASSPHSGGSYNEQFF.

This clone showed up just once. This chain links TRBV3-1 (or the pseudogene TRBV3-2) with TRBJ2-2; D is uncertain. Germline CDR1 reads LGHDT; CDR2 reads YNNKEL (reference sequence). This CDR3 is 17 amino acids long. V was shortened by 3 bases and J by 0 bases, with 14 bases between the two germline ends. The chain's CDR3 is CASSHLGGSANTGELFF. The CDR3 nucleotides read TGTGCCAGCAGCCATCTAGGCGGATCCGCGAACACCGGGGAGCTGTTTTTT.

The chain links TRBV3-1 (or the pseudogene TRBV3-2) to TRBJ1-1; D might be TRBD1 (5 bases). The CDR3 has 13 residues. Germline loops: CDR1 LGHDT, CDR2 YNNKEL (reference sequence). V lost 4 bases and J lost 5, with 11 bases in between. Written as DNA, the CDR3 is TGTGCCAGCAGCCCGAAGGGGCGAACTGAAGCTTTCTTT. This codes for CASSPKGRTEAFF.

The chain employs TRBV9 and TRBJ1-2, with a tentative D call TRBD1 (6 bases). Germline V gives CDR1 SGDLS, CDR2 YYNGEE. The CDR3 runs to 16 residues. Trimming took off 0 bases at V and 1 base at J, with 13 bases between the two ends. The CDR3, as DNA: TGTGCCAGCAGCGTAGGGCGACAGGCTTATAACTATGGCTACACCTTC. Translation: CASSVGRQAYNYGYTF.

The rearrangement uses TRBV9 and TRBJ1-1; TRBD1 matches at 7 bases. The CDR3 contains 14 residues. CDR1 is SGDLS, CDR2 YYNGEE, per germline. Germline trimming cut 6 bases from V and 5 bases from J; bases unmatched to any gene: 10. The CDR3 spells CASTPGGLGTEAFF. CDR3 DNA: TGTGCCAGCACCCCAGGGGGGTTGGGAACTGAAGCTTTCTTT.

The chain links TRBV5-6 to TRBJ1-2; maybe TRBD1 (5 bases). Germline V lookup: CDR1 SGHDT, CDR2 YYEEEE. This CDR3 is built from 13 residues. The V end lost 3 bases, the J end lost 2 bases, and 8 bases lay between the germline ends. The CDR3 DNA sequence: TGTGCCAGCAGCTCGGGGGAAAACTATGGCTACACCTTC. This translates into CASSSGENYGYTF.

The chain has TRBV25-1 and TRBJ2-7, with 7 positions matching TRBD1. Losses at the gene ends were 2 bases for V and 5 bases for J; bases not matched to a gene: 9. Germline CDR1 MGHDK, CDR2 SYGVNS. This CDR3 spans 15 amino acids. The CDR3 region has the DNA TGTGCCAGCAGTGAAGTTGACAGGGTGGCCCACGAGCAGTACTTC. Translating it yields CASSEVDRVAHEQYF.

This clone showed up just once. The chain is built from TRBV7-3 and TRBJ2-3; D is possibly TRBD2 (7 bases). Trimming left V 2 bases short and J 5 bases short, with 14 bases between. Germline CDR1 and CDR2: SGHTA and FQGTGA. CDR3 size: 15 residues. The CDR3 loop reads CASSLVRGGIDTQYF. For the CDR3, the DNA is TGTGCCAGCAGCTTAGTAAGGGGGGGCATAGATACGCAGTATTTT.

The table lists this clone with a few counts. This chain connects TRBV6-5 to TRBJ1-1, with 7 positions matching TRBD1. This CDR3 has 15 residues. V dropped 5 bases and J dropped 4; count of bases not matched to a gene: 10. Per the germline V gene, CDR1 is MNHEY and CDR2 is SVGAGI. The CDR3 reads CASSTLTGDSTEAFF. CDR3 in DNA: TGTGCCAGCAGTACCCTAACGGGGGACAGCACTGAAGCTTTCTTT.

This chain joins TRBV4-1 and TRBJ1-5; 9 positions agree with TRBD1. Germline V gene data show CDR1 as MGHRA and CDR2 as YSYEKL. With V trimmed by 1 base and J by 0 bases, 10 bases remained unmatched. CDR3 length equals 19 residues. CDR3 sequence reads: CASSQARQGEISSNQPQHF. CDR3 sequence (DNA): TGCGCCAGCAGCCAAGCTAGACAGGGGGAGATATCTAGCAATCAGCCCCAGCATTTT.

The J gene is TRBJ1-1, the V gene TRBV28; 7 bases line up with TRBD1. Trimming removed 4 bases from V and 6 bases from J; junction bases left unmatched: 5. Germline V gene lookup returns CDR1 MDHEN and CDR2 SYDVKM. The CDR3 runs to 13 residues. The CDR3, as DNA: TGTGCCAGCAGTTGGGGCAGGGGGGCTGAAGCTTTCTTT. This sequence encodes CASSWGRGAEAFF.

This chain connects TRBV6-1 to TRBJ2-1, with 10 bases identical to TRBD1. The germline CDR1 and CDR2 sequences are MNHNS and SASEGT. This CDR3 is 17 amino acids long. After removal of 3 bases from V and 4 bases from J, the junction contained 9 bases not matched to a gene. Written as DNA, the CDR3 is TGTGCCAGCAGTGACTACTTCGACAGGGGGCGATACAATGAGCAGTTCTTC. This translates into CASSDYFDRGRYNEQFF.

This chain uses TRBV6-1 with TRBJ2-7; 11 positions agree with TRBD2. This CDR3 has 15 residues. Per the germline V gene, CDR1 is MNHNS and CDR2 is SASEGT. Trimming cost V 3 bases and J 5 bases; bases outside gene matches: 6. In nucleotides, the CDR3 is TGTGCCAGCAGTGATATAGCGGGGGGGCCCCACGAGCAGTACTTC. This sequence encodes CASSDIAGGPHEQYF.

V is TRBV18 and J is TRBJ1-1, with TRBD1 matching 10 bases. Germline lookup yields CDR1 KGHSH and CDR2 LQKENI. This CDR3 region has 14 residues. The junction had 3 bases not matched to a gene; V was cut back by 4 bases and J by 4 bases. The CDR3: CASSLGTGATEAFF. The CDR3 coding sequence is TGTGCCAGCTCACTCGGGACAGGGGCCACTGAAGCTTTCTTT.

The chain combines TRBV2 with TRBJ2-3; TRBD2 might be the D (6 bases). From germline, CDR1 is SNHLY and CDR2 FYNNEI. CDR3 length equals 16 residues. V was cut by 6 bases and J by 1 base, with 17 bases left in between. CDR3 residues: CASSLDGASGTDTQYF. The CDR3 DNA follows: TGTGCCAGCAGCCTCGACGGGGCTAGCGGCACAGATACGCAGTATTTT.

The chain recombines TRBV2 with TRBJ1-2; 11 bases line up with TRBD1. This CDR3 is 15 amino acids long. CDR1 and CDR2 from the germline V gene are SNHLY and FYNNEI. The V and J ends lost 3 bases and 6 bases, in that order; junction bases with no gene match: 6. The CDR3 nucleotides are TGTGCCAGCAGTGAGAGGACAGGGGGCTCCCATGGCTACACCTTC. This translates into CASSERTGGSHGYTF.

The V call is TRBV12-3 or TRBV12-4, the J call TRBJ1-4; TRBD1 is a possible D gene (6 bases). Deletions cut 7 bases from V and 10 bases from J, with 16 bases between. The CDR3 consists of 13 residues. CDR3 bases: TGTGCCAGCACCCCGGGGGGCATGGGAAAACTGTTTTTT. Translation: CASTPGGMGKLFF.

The chain carries TRBV30 and TRBJ1-4, with D possibly being TRBD1 (6 bases). The CDR3 is 13 residues long. From germline, CDR1 is GTSNPN and CDR2 SVGIG (reference sequence). Here the CDR3 reads CGGRGAVWEKLFF. The CDR3 coding sequence is TGTGGAGGACGGGGGGCGGTATGGGAAAAACTGTTTTTT.

There are a few counts of this clone. The rearrangement joins TRBV10-3 to TRBJ1-2; D uncertain. With 0 bases removed from V and 3 bases from J, the gap between germline ends came to 5 bases. In germline, CDR1 is ENHRY, CDR2 SYGVKD. CDR3 length equals 13 residues. The CDR3 DNA reads as TGTGCCATCAGTGAGTCAACAGACTATGGCTACACCTTC. This gives the protein CAISESTDYGYTF.

The chain employs TRBV5-1 and TRBJ1-5, with D unresolved. V was pared by 1 base and J by 8 bases, with 13 bases between. Germline CDR1 reads SGHRS; CDR2 reads YFSETQ. CDR3 length: 14 residues. In nucleotides, the CDR3 is TGCGCCAGCAGCTTGCGTGGAGGCTCGGAGCCCCAGCATTTT. Amino acids: CASSLRGGSEPQHF.

This chain links TRBV3-1 (or the pseudogene TRBV3-2) with TRBJ1-3; D gene uncertain. Germline V gene sequence: CDR1 LGHDT, CDR2 YNNKEL (reference sequence). The V end lost 1 base, the J end lost 5 bases, and 18 bases lay between the germline ends. The CDR3 runs to 17 residues. Here the CDR3 reads CASSQGSAVAVRNTIYF. CDR3 coding DNA: TGTGCCAGCAGCCAAGGTTCGGCAGTAGCTGTGCGAAACACCATATATTTT.

The chain employs TRBV18 and TRBJ1-5; 7 nucleotides agree with TRBD1. The trim removed 1 base at V and 5 bases at J, leaving 5 bases unmatched. This CDR3 region has 15 residues. Germline lookup yields CDR1 KGHSH and CDR2 LQKENI. This CDR3 is CASSPLHRGDQPQHF. The CDR3 DNA is TGTGCCAGCTCACCACTTCACAGGGGCGATCAGCCCCAGCATTTT.

The chain employs TRBV7-3 and TRBJ1-6, with 7 bases aligning to TRBD1. The CDR3 has 15 residues. CDR1 is SGHTA, CDR2 FQGTGA, per germline. Unmatched junction bases numbered 7, after V lost 4 bases and J lost 7 bases. CDR3 sequence (DNA): TGTGCCAGCAGCTACGAAGGGACAGACAATTCACCCCTCCACTTT. Its protein product is CASSYEGTDNSPLHF. Full variable domain (rest looked up from reference TRBV7-3 and TRBJ1-6): GAGVSQTPSNKVTEKGKYVELRCDPISGHTALYWYRQSLGQGPEFLIYFQGTGAADDSGLPNDRFFAVRPEGSVSTLKIQRTERGDSAVYLCASSYEGTDNSPLHFGNGTRLTVT.

This clone was found once. CDR3 DNA: TGCGCCAGCAGCTTACTGACAGAGCTCGGGGAGCTGTTTTTT. Translation: CASSLLTELGELFF. This chain connects TRBV5-1 to TRBJ2-2, with D possibly TRBD1 on 5 matching bases. V lost 2 bases and J 7 bases, leaving 12 bases between the germline ends. Germline loops: CDR1 SGHRS, CDR2 YFSETQ. This CDR3 spans 14 amino acids.

The gene calls are TRBV10-3 and TRBJ2-1; 9 bases line up with TRBD2. The CDR3 consists of 16 residues. Germline V lookup: CDR1 ENHRY, CDR2 SYGVKD. With V trimmed by 0 bases and J by 4 bases, 4 bases remained unmatched. Here the CDR3 DNA reads TGTGCCATCAGTGAGTCGTGGAGCGGGGGGTACAATGAGCAGTTCTTC. It is translated as CAISESWSGGYNEQFF.

This CDR3 is CASSPRQGVGEQYF. Here the CDR3 DNA reads TGTGCCAGCAGCCCTAGACAGGGGGTGGGCGAGCAGTACTTC. The rearrangement uses TRBV5-6 and TRBJ2-7; 9 nucleotides agree with TRBD1. This CDR3 region has 14 residues. V gave up 4 bases and J gave up 6 bases; unmatched junction bases: 8. The germline gives CDR1 SGHDT, CDR2 YYEEEE.

This sequence joins TRBV5-8 and TRBJ1-1; possibly TRBD1 for D (5 bases). Germline V gene lookup returns CDR1 SGHTS and CDR2 YDEGEE. The CDR3 loop spans 15 amino acids. The V end was cut by 4 bases, the J end by 0 bases, with 13 bases between. The CDR3 bases are TGTGCCAGCAGCCGCGGGGGGGGTATGAACACTGAAGCTTTCTTT. This translates into CASSRGGGMNTEAFF.

The J gene is TRBJ1-2, the V gene TRBV7-2, with no clear D. CDR3 length equals 15 residues. Trimming shortened V by 5 bases and J by 4 bases, and 17 bases separated the two germline ends. The germline CDR1 and CDR2 sequences are SGHTA and FQGNSA. The CDR3 is CASSDDLTRSYGYTF. The CDR3 nucleotides are TGTGCCAGCAGCGACGACCTGACACGCTCCTATGGCTACACCTTC.